A selection of T cell receptor beta chains follows, all from one sample in a study of cytomegalovirus exposure and HLA in healthy donors. Only in-frame clones appear in the TCRdb table, and some are missing; sequencing was by immunoSEQ multiplex PCR. Reported are approximately 50,000 clones; the ten largest clones contain less than 2.5%. The sequenced sample was PBMCs. The receptors originated from a female donor in good health and CMV-seronegative. Both conserved end residues are trimmed from each CDR3. Fields, in order: CDR3 length, J gene, V gene, D gene, CDR3 protein. The D gene is left open where the match is weak.

13 TRBJ1-5 TRBV6-5 . ASRQDRYVNQPQH
13 TRBJ2-5 TRBV10-3 . ATATGSPNQETQY
17 TRBJ1-4 TRBV30 . AWSSFFQGGTPTNEKLF
13 TRBJ2-7 TRBV5-4 TRBD1 ASSSSGTGRTEQY
13 TRBJ1-3 TRBV5-1 . ASSLGQIFGNTIY
11 TRBJ1-1 TRBV19 . ASSTRGNTEAF
13 TRBJ2-2 TRBV29-1 TRBD1 SAKGQAQNTGELF
12 TRBJ1-6 TRBV15 . ATSKQGANSPLH
13 TRBJ2-7 TRBV6-6 . ASKIQGSWAYEQY
13 TRBJ2-3 TRBV6-1 . ASSESEGSTDTQY
12 TRBJ2-7 TRBV5-1 TRBD2 ASKRDYQTYEQY
13 TRBJ1-3 TRBV9 TRBD1 ASSVEGGNGNTIY
12 TRBJ2-1 TRBV29-1 TRBD2 SVRTSGDDNEQF
13 TRBJ2-1 TRBV7-2 . ASSLGFPGKSEQF
13 TRBJ2-7 TRBV18 TRBD1 ASSLSTGDIHEQY
15 TRBJ2-1 TRBV9 TRBD1 ASSVNEGTGGIDEQF
13 TRBJ1-1 TRBV9 . ASSVESGQPTQAF
13 TRBJ2-7 TRBV11-2 . ASSLTGQITYEQY
14 TRBJ2-1 TRBV7-3 TRBD2 ASSLSSSGIRNEQF
11 TRBJ2-1 TRBV29-1 TRBD1 SVGSLDRNEQF
15 TRBJ1-1 TRBV2 TRBD1 ASRIPGTGVDVGEAF
13 TRBJ2-7 TRBV9 TRBD2 ASSVGVAGSYEQY
15 TRBJ1-2 TRBV4-2 TRBD1 ASSPHAAGGIDYGYT
16 TRBJ2-3 TRBV18 . ASSPLKVSRGVTDTQY
13 TRBJ2-7 TRBV5-1 TRBD2 ASSLSGGDGSEQY
10 TRBJ2-7 TRBV6-1 TRBD1 ASSVAGGEQY
11 TRBJ1-5 TRBV19 TRBD1 ASSLTGDQPQH
14 TRBJ2-1 TRBV6-1 . ASSGFGPTGYNEQF
13 TRBJ1-4 TRBV4-2 TRBD1 ASSQDQGVSEKLF
13 TRBJ1-6 TRBV19 . ATRDRISYNSPLH
11 TRBJ2-5 TRBV30 . AFKRDFQETQY
12 TRBJ2-7 TRBV7-9 . ASSLKGPTYEQY
12 TRBJ2-5 TRBV4-3 TRBD1 ASSQSGGSETQY
11 TRBJ2-5 TRBV30 TRBD1 ASTDRGQETQY
9 TRBJ2-5 TRBV7-2 . ASSFRETQY
11 TRBJ1-5 TRBV11-3 . ASSLRHNQPQH
14 TRBJ1-4 TRBV4-3 . ASSYRVLESNEKLF
11 TRBJ2-7 TRBV5-1 . ASSLNRGNEQY
13 TRBJ2-7 TRBV7-3 TRBD2 ASSLSSSGTYEQY
11 TRBJ2-2 TRBV5-8 . ASSFMNTGELF
15 TRBJ1-2 TRBV7-2 . ASSRVVDPYGLYGYT
11 TRBJ1-2 TRBV30 . AWMNWAGGGYT
13 TRBJ1-2 TRBV13 . ASSLVSGDNYGYT
12 TRBJ1-1 TRBV28 . ASSLTGTNTEAF
12 TRBJ2-7 TRBV4-3 TRBD2 ASSQLAGGGEQY
13 TRBJ2-5 TRBV5-4 . ASSQGSGSAETQY
11 TRBJ1-1 TRBV6-6 TRBD1 ASSGAGGTEAF
13 TRBJ2-5 TRBV7-9 TRBD2 ASSLLAGGQETQY
15 TRBJ2-2 TRBV4-3 . ASSQDHRGANTGELF
13 TRBJ2-1 TRBV19 . ASSIGPEVYNEQF
12 TRBJ2-7 TRBV6-6 . ASSLRGENYEQY
12 TRBJ2-3 TRBV7-9 TRBD1 ASSLTGVTDTQY
12 TRBJ2-2 TRBV28 . ASSLGAGTGELF
11 TRBJ2-3 TRBV6-5 . ASSSHRADTQY
11 TRBJ2-7 TRBV6-5 TRBD1 ASRTGQVLKWY
11 TRBJ1-1 TRBV30 . AWNGGPGTEAF
12 TRBJ2-7 TRBV6-6 TRBD1 ASSPRTGPYEQY
14 TRBJ1-2 TRBV30 TRBD1 AWSEGGAPFDYGYT
11 TRBJ1-2 TRBV6-1 TRBD1 ASSEGQGYGYT
14 TRBJ1-1 TRBV5-6 . ASSFSFGAINTEAF